This paragraph reports one T cell receptor (beta chain). Antigen: not known. The data were taken from a study of cytomegalovirus exposure and HLA in healthy donors. Study-wide results and limits: DRB1 had the most TCR associations and HLA-C the fewest, a later analysis found, with rates varying by HLA locus. The study listed some 160 cytomegalovirus-associated TCR beta chains. Researchers reported in a later analysis that a missense DCLRE1C variant was tied to TCR beta V- and J-gene trimming. From TCR beta sequences, most subjects' HLA-A and HLA-B alleles were reportedly predicted accurately.

Germline-derived CDR1 and CDR2 are LNHDA and SQIVND (reference sequence). Unmatched junction bases numbered 10, after V lost 7 bases and J lost 3 bases. The CDR3 has 15 residues. PCR involved 60 Vbeta and 13 Jbeta primers. The repertoire was sequenced with immunoSEQ multiplex PCR; TCRdb's copy has only in-frame clones and lacks some. Among around 170,000 clones, about four fifths were seen once, and the ten largest hold 2% to 3%. The origin of this receptor is a woman in her fifties or sixties in good health and CMV-seropositive. The rearrangement links TRBV19 to TRBJ2-7; 9 bases fit TRBD2. Input material: PBMCs. CDR3 sequence: CASTAGAGGVYEQYF. The CDR3 DNA reads TGTGCCAGTACCGCGGGAGCGGGGGGAGTCTACGAGCAGTACTTC.